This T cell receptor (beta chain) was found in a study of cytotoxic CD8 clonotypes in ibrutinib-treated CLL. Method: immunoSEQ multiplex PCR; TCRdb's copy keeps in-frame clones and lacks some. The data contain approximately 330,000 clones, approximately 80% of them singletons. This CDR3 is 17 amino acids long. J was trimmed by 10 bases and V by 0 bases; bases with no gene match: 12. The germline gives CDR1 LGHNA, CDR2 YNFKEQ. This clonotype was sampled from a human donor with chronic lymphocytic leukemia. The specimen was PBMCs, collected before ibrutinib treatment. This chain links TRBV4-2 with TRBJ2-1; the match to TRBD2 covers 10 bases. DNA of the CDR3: TGTGCCAGCAGCCAAGATTTGGCTAGCGGGAGATGGTACGAGCAGTTCTTC. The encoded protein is CASSQDLASGRWYEQFF.